The present T cell receptor (beta chain) was sequenced within a study of Ad26.COV2.S vaccination and SARS-CoV-2 variants. The CDR3 consists of 15 residues. CDR1 and CDR2 (germline): MGHRA, YSYEKL. V lost 2 bases, J lost 1 base, and 11 bases lay in between. This sample's treatment: roughly 20 received Ad26.COV2.S at low or high dose, single or two shots; several received placebo; per-sample allocation not given. Following the first vaccine or placebo injection, samples were taken on day 63. TCRdb keeps only in-frame clones here, not all; method: immunoSEQ multiplex PCR. The table has about 390,000 clones, 92% seen once.

The sequence was obtained from a person aged 18-60 years who received the Ad26.COV2.S COVID-19 vaccine or a placebo. Specimen: peripheral blood, collected in a trial of Ad26.COV2.S vaccine versus placebo. The rearrangement joins TRBV4-1 to TRBJ1-1, with D tentatively TRBD1 (6 bases). As DNA, the CDR3 is TGCGCCAGCAGCCAAAAGAACAGGGCGAACACTGAAGCTTTCTTT. Translated, it gives CASSQKNRANTEAFF.